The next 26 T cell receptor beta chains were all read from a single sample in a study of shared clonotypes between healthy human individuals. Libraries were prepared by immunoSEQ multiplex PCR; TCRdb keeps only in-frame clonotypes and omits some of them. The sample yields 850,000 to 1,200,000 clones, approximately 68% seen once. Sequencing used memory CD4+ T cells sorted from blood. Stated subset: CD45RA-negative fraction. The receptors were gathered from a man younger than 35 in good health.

The CDR3 nucleotides are TGCGCCAGCAGCTTACAGGGGATAAGTTCCTACGAGCAGTACTTC. This encodes CASSLQGISSYEQYF. This chain connects TRBV5-1 to TRBJ2-7, with 7 bases matching TRBD1. The germline CDR1 and CDR2 sequences are SGHRS and YFSETQ. With V trimmed by 2 bases and J by 1 base, 6 bases remained unmatched. CDR3 length: 15 residues.

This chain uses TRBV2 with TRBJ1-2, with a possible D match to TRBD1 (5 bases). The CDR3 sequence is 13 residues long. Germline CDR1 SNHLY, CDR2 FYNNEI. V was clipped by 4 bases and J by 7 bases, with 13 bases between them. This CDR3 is CASSVEGQGGYTF. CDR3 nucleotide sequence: TGTGCCAGCAGTGTAGAGGGGCAGGGTGGCTACACCTTC.

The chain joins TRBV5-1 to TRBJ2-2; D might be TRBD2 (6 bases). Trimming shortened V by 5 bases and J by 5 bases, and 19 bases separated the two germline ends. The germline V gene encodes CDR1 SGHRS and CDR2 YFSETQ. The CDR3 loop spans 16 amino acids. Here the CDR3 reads CASRNELGGRTGELFF. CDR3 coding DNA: TGCGCCAGCAGGAACGAGCTCGGAGGGCGGACCGGGGAGCTGTTTTTT.

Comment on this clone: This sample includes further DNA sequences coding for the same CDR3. CDR3 nucleotides: TGTGCCAGCAGCCTGGCCGGGGCGGATACGCAGTATTTT. It codes for CASSLAGADTQYF. This chain connects TRBV5-4 to TRBJ2-3; D assignment may be TRBD1 or TRBD2 (5 bases each). Trimming took 4 bases from V and 6 from J, leaving 12 bases between them. The CDR3 runs 13 residues. The germline CDR1 and CDR2 sequences are SGHNT and YYREEE (reference sequence).

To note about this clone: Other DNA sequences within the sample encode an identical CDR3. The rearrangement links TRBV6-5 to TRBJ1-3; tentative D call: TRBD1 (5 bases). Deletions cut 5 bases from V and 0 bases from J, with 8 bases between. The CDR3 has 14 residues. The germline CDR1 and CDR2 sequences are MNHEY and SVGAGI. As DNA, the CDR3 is TGTGCCAGCAGTGCGACAGACTCTGGAAACACCATATATTTT. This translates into CASSATDSGNTIYF.

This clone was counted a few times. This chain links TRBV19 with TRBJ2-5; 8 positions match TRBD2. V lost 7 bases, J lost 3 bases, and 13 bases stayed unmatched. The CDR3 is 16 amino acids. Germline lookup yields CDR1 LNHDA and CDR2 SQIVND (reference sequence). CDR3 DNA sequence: TGTGCCAGTACCCTATTTGAACCGGGAGGGAAAGAGACCCAGTACTTC. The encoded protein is CASTLFEPGGKETQYF.

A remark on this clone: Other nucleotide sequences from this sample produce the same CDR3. In nucleotides, the CDR3 is TGTGCCAGCTCACCAGAGGGGGGAGCGTACGAGCAGTACTTC. Its protein is CASSPEGGAYEQYF. The chain uses TRBV18 and TRBJ2-7; D may correspond to TRBD1 or TRBD2 (6 bases each). This CDR3 region has 14 residues. Trimming cost V 2 bases and J 4 bases, with 12 bases left between them. CDR1 and CDR2 from the germline V gene are KGHSH and LQKENI.

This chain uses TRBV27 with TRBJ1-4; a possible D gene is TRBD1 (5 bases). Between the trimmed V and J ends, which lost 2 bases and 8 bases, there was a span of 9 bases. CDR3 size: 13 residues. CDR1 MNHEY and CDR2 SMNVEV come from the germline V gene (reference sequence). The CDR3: CASSLGPGEKLFF. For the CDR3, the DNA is TGTGCCAGCAGTTTAGGCCCAGGGGAAAAACTGTTTTTT.

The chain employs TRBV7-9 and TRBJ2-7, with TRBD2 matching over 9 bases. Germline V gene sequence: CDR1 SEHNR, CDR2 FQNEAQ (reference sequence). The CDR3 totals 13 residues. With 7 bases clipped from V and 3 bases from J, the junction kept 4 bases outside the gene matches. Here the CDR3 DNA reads TGTGCCAGCACCTCTAGCGGGAACTACGAGCAGTACTTC. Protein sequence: CASTSSGNYEQYF.

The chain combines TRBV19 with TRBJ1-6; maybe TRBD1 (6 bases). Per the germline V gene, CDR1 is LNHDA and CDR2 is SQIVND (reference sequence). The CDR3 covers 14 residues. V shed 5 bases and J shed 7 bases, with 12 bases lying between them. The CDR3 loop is CASSRNRDNSPLHF. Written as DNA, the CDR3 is TGTGCCAGTAGTCGCAACAGGGACAATTCACCCCTCCACTTT.

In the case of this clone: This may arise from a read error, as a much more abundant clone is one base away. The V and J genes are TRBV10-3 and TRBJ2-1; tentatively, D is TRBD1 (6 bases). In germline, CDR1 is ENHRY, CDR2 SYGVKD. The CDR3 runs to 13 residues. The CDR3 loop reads CATNTGTTNEQLF. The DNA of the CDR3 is TGTGCCACCAATACCGGGACAACCAATGAGCAGCTCTTC.

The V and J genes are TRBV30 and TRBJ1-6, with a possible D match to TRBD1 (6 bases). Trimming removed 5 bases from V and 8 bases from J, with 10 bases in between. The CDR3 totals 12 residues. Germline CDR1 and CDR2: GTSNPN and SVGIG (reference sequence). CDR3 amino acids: CAWPGQYSPLHF. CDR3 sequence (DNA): TGTGCCTGGCCGGGACAATATTCACCCCTCCACTTT. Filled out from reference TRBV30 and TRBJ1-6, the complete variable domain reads SQTIHQWPATLVQPVGSPLSLECTVEGTSNPNLYWYRQAAGRGLQLLFYSVGIGQISSEVPQNLSASRPQDRQFILSSKKLLLSDSGFYLCAWPGQYSPLHFGNGTRLTVT.

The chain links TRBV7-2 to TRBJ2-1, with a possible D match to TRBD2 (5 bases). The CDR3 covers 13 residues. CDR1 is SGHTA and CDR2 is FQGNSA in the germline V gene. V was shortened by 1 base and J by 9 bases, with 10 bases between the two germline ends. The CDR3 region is CASSLDRGAEQFF. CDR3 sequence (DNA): TGTGCCAGCAGCTTAGATCGGGGTGCTGAGCAGTTCTTC.

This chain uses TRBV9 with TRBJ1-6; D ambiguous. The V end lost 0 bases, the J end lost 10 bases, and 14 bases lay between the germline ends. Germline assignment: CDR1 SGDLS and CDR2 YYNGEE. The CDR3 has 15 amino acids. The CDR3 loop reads CASSVATALSSPLHF. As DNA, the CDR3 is TGTGCCAGCAGCGTAGCTACAGCACTTAGCTCACCCCTCCACTTT.

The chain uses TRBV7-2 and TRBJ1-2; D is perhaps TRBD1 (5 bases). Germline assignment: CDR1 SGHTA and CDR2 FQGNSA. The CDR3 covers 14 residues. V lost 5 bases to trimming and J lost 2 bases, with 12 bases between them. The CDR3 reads CASSPNSGNYGYTF. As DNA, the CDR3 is TGTGCCAGCAGCCCAAATTCAGGGAACTATGGCTACACCTTC.

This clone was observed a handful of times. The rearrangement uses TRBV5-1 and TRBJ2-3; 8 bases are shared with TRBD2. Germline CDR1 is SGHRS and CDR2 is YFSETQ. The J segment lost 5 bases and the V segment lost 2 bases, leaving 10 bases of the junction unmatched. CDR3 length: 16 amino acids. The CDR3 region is CASSFSPREGQDTQYF. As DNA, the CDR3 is TGCGCCAGCAGCTTTTCTCCCCGGGAGGGTCAAGATACGCAGTATTTT. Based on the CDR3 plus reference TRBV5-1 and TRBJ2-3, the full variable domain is KAGVTQTPRYLIKTRGQQVTLSCSPISGHRSVSWYQQTPGQGLQFLFEYFSETQRNKGNFPGRFSGRQFSNSRSEMNVSTLELGDSALYLCASSFSPREGQDTQYFGPGTRLTVL.

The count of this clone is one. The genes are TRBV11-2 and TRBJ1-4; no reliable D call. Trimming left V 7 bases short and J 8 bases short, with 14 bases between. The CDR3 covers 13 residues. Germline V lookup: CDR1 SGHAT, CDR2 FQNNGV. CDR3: CASNLSGREKLFF. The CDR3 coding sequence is TGTGCCAGCAACCTTTCGGGTCGGGAAAAACTGTTTTTT.

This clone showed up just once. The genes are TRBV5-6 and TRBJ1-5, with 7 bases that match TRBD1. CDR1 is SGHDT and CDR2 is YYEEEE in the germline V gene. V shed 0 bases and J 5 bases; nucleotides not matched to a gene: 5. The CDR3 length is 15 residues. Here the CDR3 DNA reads TGTGCCAGCAGCTTGGTGGGACAGACGTATCAGCCCCAGCATTTT. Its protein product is CASSLVGQTYQPQHF. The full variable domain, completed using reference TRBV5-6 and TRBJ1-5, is DAGVTQSPTHLIKTRGQQVTLRCSPKSGHDTVSWYQQALGQGPQFIFQYYEEEERQRGNFPDRFSGHQFPNYSSELNVNALLLGDSALYLCASSLVGQTYQPQHFGDGTRLSIL.

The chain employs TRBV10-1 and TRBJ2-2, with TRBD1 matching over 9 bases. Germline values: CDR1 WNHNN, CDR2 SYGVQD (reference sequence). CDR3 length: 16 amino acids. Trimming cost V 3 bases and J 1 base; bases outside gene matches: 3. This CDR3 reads CASSDRTGVNTGELFF. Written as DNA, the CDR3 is TGCGCCAGCAGTGACCGGACAGGGGTGAACACCGGGGAGCTGTTTTTT.

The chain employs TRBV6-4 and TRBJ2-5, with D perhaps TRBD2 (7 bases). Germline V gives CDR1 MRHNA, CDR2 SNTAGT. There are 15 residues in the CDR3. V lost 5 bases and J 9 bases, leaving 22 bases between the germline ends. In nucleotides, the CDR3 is TGTGCCAGCAGTTACTGGGGCGGGGGCCGGAGGGCCCAGTACTTC. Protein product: CASSYWGGGRRAQYF.

The CDR3 DNA follows: TGTGCCAGCAGTCAGGGACAGTCTGGAAACACCATATATTTT. The encoded protein is CASSQGQSGNTIYF. The gene calls are TRBV6-6 and TRBJ1-3; TRBD1 aligns across 7 bases. Germline V CDR1 and CDR2: MNHNY, SVGAGI (reference sequence). CDR3 length equals 14 residues. The V gene end was trimmed by 5 bases and the J gene end by 1 base; junction bases not matched to a gene: 2.

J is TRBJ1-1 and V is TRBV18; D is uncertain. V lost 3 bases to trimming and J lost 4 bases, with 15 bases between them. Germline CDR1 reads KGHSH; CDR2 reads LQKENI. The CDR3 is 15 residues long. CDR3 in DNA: TGTGCCAGCTCACCGGGGTCTCGATGGGGCACTGAAGCTTTCTTT. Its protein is CASSPGSRWGTEAFF.

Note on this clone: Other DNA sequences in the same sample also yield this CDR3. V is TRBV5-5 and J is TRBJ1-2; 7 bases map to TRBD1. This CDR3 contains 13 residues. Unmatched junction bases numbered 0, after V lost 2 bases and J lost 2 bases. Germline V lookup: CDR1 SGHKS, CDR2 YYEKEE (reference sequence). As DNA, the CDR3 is TGTGCCAGCAGCTTACAGGGGAACTATGGCTACACCTTC. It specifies CASSLQGNYGYTF.

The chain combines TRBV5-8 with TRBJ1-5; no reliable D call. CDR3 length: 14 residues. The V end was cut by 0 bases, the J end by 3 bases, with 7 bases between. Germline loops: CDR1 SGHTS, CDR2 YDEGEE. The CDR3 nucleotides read TGTGCCAGCAGCTTGGCAGAACCCAATCAGCCCCAGCATTTT. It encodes CASSLAEPNQPQHF. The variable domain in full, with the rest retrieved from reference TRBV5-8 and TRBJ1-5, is EAGVTQSPTHLIKTRGQQATLRCSPISGHTSVYWYQQALGLGLQFLLWYDEGEERNRGNFPPRFSGRQFPNYSSELNVNALELEDSALYLCASSLAEPNQPQHFGDGTRLSIL.

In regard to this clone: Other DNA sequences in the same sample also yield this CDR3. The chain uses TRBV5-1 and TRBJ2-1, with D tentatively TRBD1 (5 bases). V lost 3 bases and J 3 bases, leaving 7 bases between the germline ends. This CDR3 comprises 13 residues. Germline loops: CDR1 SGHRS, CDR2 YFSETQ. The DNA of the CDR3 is TGCGCCAGCAGCTCCCAGGGCTACAATGAGCAGTTCTTC. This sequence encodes CASSSQGYNEQFF.

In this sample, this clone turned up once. CDR3 protein: CASSLFRGYSNQPQHF. In nucleotides, the CDR3 is TGTGCCAGCAGTTTATTTCGGGGATATAGCAATCAGCCCCAGCATTTT. The rearrangement uses TRBV28 and TRBJ1-5; no reliable D call. The germline V gene has CDR1 MDHEN and CDR2 SYDVKM. Trimming shortened V by 1 base and J by 0 bases, and 10 bases separated the two germline ends. CDR3 length equals 16 residues.